Listed below are T cell receptor beta chains from one sample, sequenced in a study of T cells expressing NK-cell markers. TCRdb reanalyzed the 5' RACE reads and collapses them to one entry per CDR3 protein, without DNA. Its listing shows some 190,000 distinct CDR3 sequences. The sequenced material came from blood T cells: a sorted CD56 or NKG2C T cell subset, CD4+ or CD8+ T cells, or bulk PBMC T cells (not recorded which). The receptors stem from a man aged 18 to 69 in good health. Both conserved end residues are part of each CDR3.

>TRBJ2-7|TRBV7-9
CASSPKTWASSYEQYF
>TRBJ2-3|TRBV13
CASSPPTVDTQYF
>TRBJ2-3|TRBV20-1
CSARPQGRGPFTDTQYF
>TRBJ2-3|TRBV29-1
CSVEDIAGGQPSSTDTQYF
>TRBJ2-7|TRBV24-1
CATSDRAVDEQYF
>TRBJ1-1|TRBV12-3/TRBV12-4
CASSTNRDPNTEAFF
>TRBJ1-1|TRBV6-5
CASSYSGLLNTEAFF
>TRBJ2-7|TRBV29-1
CSVGWTGFSYEQYF
>TRBJ2-2|TRBV11-1
CASSSARELFF
>TRBJ2-1|TRBV30
CAWTDPTGVGNEQFF
>TRBJ2-5|TRBV5-4
CASSSLTGGQETQYF
>TRBJ2-1|TRBV20-1
CSARDGTATYNEQFF
>TRBJ1-2|TRBV3-1
CATQAGAIANYGYTF
>TRBJ2-1|TRBV5-1
CASSTRGLAAMEEQFF
>TRBJ2-1|TRBV30
CAWSVLGQEQFF
>TRBJ2-7|TRBV19
CASSIGGGNYEQYF
>TRBJ2-6|TRBV5-4
CASSFSGDRAISGANVLTF
>TRBJ2-7|TRBV13
CASSLPGGGGSYEQYF
>TRBJ2-2|TRBV11-3
CASSFGQSTGELFF
>TRBJ2-2|TRBV20-1
CSARDPVGGAQVGELFF
>TRBJ2-5|TRBV5-6
CASSPARGGHQETQYF
>TRBJ2-1|TRBV6-5
CASSYWDADNEQFF
>TRBJ1-2|TRBV29-1
CSVGEGYGYTF
>TRBJ2-7|TRBV6-5
CASSYDGGAILNEQYF
>TRBJ2-3|TRBV24-1
CATSEAIGTATDTQYF
>TRBJ2-1|TRBV7-9
CASRGGSGDEQFF
>TRBJ1-1|TRBV5-1
CASSFLEQPNTEAFF
>TRBJ2-1|TRBV12-3/TRBV12-4
CASSPHPGQHQYNEQFF
>TRBJ2-7|TRBV27
CASSFTASGEQYF
>TRBJ2-3|TRBV20-1
CSARATREDTQYF
>TRBJ2-1|TRBV19
CASSIDHGGFYNEQFF
>TRBJ1-1|TRBV2
CASSELRNTEAFF
>TRBJ1-1|TRBV21-1
CASSKDGYRDTEAFF